This TCR beta chain was sequenced in a study of PD-1 blockade in mismatch repair-deficient tumors. Sequencing was performed with immunoSEQ multiplex PCR; in TCRdb, only in-frame clones are kept and a portion is missing. The sample lists 45,000 to 55,000 clones, 65% to 85% occurring once. The germline V gene encodes CDR1 LGHNA and CDR2 YSLEER. The ends were cut back, 0 bases at V and 6 bases at J, with 21 bases in the middle. This CDR3 comprises 18 residues. The origin of this receptor is an adult with mismatch repair-deficient cancer. The genes are TRBV4-3 and TRBJ1-5; D is possibly TRBD1 (5 bases). Sequenced here: peripheral blood, sampled approximately 20 weeks after starting pembrolizumab. The CDR3, as DNA: TGCGCCAGCAGCCAAGATATTAGTGGGGCAGGGCAGGCTCAGCCCCAGCATTTT. Protein: CASSQDISGAGQAQPQHF.